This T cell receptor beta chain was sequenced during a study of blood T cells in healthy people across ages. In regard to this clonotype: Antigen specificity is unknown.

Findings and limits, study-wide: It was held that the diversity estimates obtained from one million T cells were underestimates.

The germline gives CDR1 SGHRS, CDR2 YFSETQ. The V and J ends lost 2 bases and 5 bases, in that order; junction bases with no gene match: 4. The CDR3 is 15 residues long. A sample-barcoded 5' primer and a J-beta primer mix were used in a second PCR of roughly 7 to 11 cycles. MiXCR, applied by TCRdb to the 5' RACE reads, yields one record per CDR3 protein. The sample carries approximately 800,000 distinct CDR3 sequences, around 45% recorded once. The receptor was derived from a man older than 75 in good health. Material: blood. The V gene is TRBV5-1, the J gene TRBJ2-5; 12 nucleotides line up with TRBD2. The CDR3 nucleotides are TGCGCCAGCAGCTTCACTAGCGGGGGGCACGAGACCCAGTACTTC. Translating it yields CASSFTSGGHETQYF.